This TCR beta chain was documented in a study of blood T cell repertoires in COVID-19. Produced via immunoSEQ multiplex PCR; TCRdb's table is partial and in-frame only. The sample comprises some 260,000 clones, about nine tenths of which are singletons, and about 6% rests with the top ten. The CDR3 totals 15 residues. V lost 7 bases, J lost 2 bases, and 9 bases stayed unmatched. CDR1 is SGHRS and CDR2 is YFSETQ in the germline V gene. The chain combines TRBV5-1 with TRBJ2-1, with 7 bases fitting TRBD2. The specimen was PBMCs or T cells enriched from blood (not recorded which). This TCR derives from a woman in her twenties or thirties with acute COVID-19. The CDR3 region has the DNA TGCGCCAGCCTCGGTGTTGCGGGGGCCTACAATGAGCAGTTCTTC. It is translated as CASLGVAGAYNEQFF.